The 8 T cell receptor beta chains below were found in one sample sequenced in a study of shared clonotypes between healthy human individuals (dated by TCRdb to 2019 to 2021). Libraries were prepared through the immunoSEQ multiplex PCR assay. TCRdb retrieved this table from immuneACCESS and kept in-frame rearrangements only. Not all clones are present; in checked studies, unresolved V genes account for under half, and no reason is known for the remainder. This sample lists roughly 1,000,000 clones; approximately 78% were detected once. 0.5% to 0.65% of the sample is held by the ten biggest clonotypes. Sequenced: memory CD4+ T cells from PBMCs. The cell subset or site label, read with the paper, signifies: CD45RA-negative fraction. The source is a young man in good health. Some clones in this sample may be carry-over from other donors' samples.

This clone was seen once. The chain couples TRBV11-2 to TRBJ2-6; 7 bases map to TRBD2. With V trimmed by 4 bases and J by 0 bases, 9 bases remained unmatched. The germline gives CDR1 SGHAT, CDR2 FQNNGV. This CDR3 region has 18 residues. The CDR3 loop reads CASSSYSSGLSGANVLTF. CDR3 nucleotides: TGTGCCAGCAGCTCCTACTCTAGCGGACTCTCTGGGGCCAACGTCCTGACTTTC.

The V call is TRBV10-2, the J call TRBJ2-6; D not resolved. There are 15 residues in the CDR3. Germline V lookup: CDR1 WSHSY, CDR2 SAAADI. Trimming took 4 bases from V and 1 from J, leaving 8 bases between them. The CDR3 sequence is CASSAPRSGANVLTF. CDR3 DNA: TGCGCCAGCAGTGCGCCTCGGTCTGGGGCCAACGTCCTGACTTTC.

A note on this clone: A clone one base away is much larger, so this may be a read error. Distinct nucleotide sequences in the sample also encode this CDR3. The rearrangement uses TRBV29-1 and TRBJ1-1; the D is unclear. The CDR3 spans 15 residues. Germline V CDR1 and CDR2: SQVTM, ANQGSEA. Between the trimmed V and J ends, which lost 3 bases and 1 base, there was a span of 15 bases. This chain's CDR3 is CSVEDPGRENTEAFF. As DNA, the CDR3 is TGCAGCGTTGAGGATCCAGGCCGCGAGAACACTGAAGCTTTCTTT.

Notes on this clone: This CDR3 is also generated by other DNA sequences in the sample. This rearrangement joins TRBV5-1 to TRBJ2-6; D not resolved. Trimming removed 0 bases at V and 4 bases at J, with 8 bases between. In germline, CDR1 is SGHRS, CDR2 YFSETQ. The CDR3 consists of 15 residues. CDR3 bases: TGCGCCAGCAGCTTGGACCCAAGCGGGGCCAACGTCCTGACTTTC. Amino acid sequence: CASSLDPSGANVLTF.

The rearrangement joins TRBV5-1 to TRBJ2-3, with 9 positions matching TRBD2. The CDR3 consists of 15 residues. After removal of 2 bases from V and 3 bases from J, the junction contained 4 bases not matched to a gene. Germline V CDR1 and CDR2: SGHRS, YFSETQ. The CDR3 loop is CASSFSGRRTDTQYF. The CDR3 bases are TGCGCCAGCAGCTTTAGCGGGAGAAGAACAGATACGCAGTATTTT.

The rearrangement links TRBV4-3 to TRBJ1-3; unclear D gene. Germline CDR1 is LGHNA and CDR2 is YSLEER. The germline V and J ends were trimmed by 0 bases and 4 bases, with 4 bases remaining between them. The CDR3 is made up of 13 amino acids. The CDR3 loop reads CASSQEPGNTIYF. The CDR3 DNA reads TGCGCCAGCAGCCAAGAGCCGGGAAACACCATATATTTT.

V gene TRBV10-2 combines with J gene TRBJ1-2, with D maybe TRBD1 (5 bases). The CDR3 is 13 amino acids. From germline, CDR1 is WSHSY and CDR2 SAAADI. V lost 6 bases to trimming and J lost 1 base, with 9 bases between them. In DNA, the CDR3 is TGCGCCAGCAGCCCAGGGATTAACTATGGCTACACCTTC. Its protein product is CASSPGINYGYTF.

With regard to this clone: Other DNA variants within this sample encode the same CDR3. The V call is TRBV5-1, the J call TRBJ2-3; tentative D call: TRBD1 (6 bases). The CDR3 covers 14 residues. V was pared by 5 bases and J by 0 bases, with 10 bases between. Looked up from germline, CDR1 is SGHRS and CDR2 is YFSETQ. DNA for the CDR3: TGCGCCAGCAGTCCGGGACAAAGCACAGATACGCAGTATTTT. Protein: CASSPGQSTDTQYF.